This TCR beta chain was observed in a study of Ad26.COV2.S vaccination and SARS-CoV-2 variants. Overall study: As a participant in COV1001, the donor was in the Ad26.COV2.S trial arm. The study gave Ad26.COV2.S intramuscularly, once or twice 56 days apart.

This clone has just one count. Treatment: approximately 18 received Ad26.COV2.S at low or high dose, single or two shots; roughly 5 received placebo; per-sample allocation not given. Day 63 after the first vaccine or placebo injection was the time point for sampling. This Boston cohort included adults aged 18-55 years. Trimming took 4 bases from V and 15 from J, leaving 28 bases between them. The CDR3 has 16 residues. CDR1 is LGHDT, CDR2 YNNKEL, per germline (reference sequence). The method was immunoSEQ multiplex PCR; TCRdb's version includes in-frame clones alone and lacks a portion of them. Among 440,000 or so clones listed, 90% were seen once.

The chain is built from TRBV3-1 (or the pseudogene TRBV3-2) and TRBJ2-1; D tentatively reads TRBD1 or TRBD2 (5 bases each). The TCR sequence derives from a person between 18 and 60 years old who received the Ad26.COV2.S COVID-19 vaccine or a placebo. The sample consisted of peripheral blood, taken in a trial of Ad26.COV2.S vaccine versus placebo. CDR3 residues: CASSPASHGTPRTRFF. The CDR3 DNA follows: TGTGCCAGCAGCCCAGCTTCCCACGGGACCCCCCGAACCCGGTTCTTC.